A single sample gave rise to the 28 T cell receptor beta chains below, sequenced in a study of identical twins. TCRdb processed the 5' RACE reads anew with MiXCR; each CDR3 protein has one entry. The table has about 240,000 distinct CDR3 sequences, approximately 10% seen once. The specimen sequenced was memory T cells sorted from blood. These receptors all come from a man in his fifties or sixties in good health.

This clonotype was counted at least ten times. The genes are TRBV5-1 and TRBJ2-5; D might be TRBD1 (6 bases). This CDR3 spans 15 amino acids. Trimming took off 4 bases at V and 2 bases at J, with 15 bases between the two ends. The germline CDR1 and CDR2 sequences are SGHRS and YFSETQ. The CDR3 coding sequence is TGCGCCAGCAGCGACCCAACAGGGTCTCAAGAGACCCAGTACTTC. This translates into CASSDPTGSQETQYF.

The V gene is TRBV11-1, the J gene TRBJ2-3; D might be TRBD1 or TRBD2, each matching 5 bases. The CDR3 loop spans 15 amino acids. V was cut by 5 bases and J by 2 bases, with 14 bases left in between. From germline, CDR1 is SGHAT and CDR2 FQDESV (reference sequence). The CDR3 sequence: CASSPGAGATDTQYF. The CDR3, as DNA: TGTGCCAGCAGCCCCGGGGCCGGGGCCACAGATACGCAGTATTTT.

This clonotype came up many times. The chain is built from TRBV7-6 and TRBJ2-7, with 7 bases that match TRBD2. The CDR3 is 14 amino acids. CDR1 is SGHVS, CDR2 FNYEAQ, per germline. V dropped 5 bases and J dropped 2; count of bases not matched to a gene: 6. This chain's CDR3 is CASSPGTTTYEQYF. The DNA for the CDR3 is TGTGCCAGCAGCCCCGGGACTACCACCTACGAGCAGTACTTC.

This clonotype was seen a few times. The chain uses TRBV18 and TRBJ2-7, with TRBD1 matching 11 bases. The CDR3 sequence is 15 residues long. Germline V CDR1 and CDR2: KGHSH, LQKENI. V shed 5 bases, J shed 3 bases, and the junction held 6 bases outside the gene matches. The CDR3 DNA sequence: TGTGCCAGCTCAGTTGGACAGGGGGCAATCTACGAGCAGTACTTC. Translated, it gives CASSVGQGAIYEQYF.

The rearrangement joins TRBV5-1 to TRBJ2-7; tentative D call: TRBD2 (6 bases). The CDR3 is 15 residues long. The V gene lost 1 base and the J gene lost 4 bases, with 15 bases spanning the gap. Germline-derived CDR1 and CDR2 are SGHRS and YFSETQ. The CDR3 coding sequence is TGCGCCAGCAGCTTGAGCCCAGGCAGCGGGTACGAGCAGTACTTC. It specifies CASSLSPGSGYEQYF. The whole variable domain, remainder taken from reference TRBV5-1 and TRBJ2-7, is KAGVTQTPRYLIKTRGQQVTLSCSPISGHRSVSWYQQTPGQGLQFLFEYFSETQRNKGNFPGRFSGRQFSNSRSEMNVSTLELGDSALYLCASSLSPGSGYEQYFGPGTRLTVT.

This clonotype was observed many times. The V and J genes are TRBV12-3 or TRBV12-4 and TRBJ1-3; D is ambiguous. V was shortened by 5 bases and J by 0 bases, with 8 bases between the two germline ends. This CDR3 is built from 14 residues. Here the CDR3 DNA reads TGTGCCAGCAGTCCAAGTAGCTCTGGAAACACCATATATTTT. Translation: CASSPSSSGNTIYF.

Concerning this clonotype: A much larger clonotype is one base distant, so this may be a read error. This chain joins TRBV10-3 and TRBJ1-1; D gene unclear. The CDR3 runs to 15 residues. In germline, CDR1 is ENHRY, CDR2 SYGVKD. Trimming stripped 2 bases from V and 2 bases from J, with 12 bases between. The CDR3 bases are TGTGCCATCAGTGAGGTAAAGGGAATAAACACTGAAGCTTTCTTT. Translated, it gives CAISEVKGINTEAFF.

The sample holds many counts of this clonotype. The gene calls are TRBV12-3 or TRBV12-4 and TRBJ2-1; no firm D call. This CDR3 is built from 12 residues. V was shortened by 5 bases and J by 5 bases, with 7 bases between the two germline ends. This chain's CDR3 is CASSPWNNEQFF. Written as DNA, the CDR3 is TGTGCCAGCAGTCCTTGGAACAATGAGCAGTTCTTC.

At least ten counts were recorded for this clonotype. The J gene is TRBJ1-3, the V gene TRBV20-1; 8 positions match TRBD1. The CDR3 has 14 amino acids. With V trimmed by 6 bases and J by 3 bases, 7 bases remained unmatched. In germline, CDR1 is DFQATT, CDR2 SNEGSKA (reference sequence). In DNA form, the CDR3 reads TGCAGTGCCCACAGCGGGACAGGTGGAAACACCATATATTTT. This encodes CSAHSGTGGNTIYF.

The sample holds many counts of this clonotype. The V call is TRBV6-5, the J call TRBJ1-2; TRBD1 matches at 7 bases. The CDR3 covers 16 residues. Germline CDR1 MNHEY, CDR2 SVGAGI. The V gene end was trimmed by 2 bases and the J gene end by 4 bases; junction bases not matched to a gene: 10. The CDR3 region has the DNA TGTGCCAGCAGTTACACCAGACAGGGAACGGGCTATGGCTACACCTTC. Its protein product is CASSYTRQGTGYGYTF.

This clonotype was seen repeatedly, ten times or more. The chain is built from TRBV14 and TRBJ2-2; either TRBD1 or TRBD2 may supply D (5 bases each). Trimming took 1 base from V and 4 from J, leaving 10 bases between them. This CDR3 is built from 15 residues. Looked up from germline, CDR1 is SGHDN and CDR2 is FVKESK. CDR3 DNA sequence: TGTGCCAGCAGCCAAGGAGGGGCTACCACCGGGGAGCTGTTTTTT. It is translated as CASSQGGATTGELFF.

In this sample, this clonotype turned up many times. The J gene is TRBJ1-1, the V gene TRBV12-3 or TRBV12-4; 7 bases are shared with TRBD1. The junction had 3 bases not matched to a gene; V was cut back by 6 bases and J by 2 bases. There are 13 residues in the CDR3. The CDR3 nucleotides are TGTGCCAGCAGGGAGGGGGCCAACACTGAAGCTTTCTTT. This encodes CASREGANTEAFF.

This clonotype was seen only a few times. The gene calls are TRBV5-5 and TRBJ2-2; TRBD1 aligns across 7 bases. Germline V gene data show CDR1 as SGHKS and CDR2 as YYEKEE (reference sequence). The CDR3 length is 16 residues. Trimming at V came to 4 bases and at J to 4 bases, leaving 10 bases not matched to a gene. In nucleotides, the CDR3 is TGTGCCAGCAGCCGCCGACAGGGAGCGAGCACCGGGGAGCTGTTTTTT. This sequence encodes CASSRRQGASTGELFF.

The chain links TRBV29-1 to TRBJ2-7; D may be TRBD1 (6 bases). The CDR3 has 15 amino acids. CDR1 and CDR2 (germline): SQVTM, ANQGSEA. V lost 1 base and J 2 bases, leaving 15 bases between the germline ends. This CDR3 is CSVEGTGTQTYEQYF. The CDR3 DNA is TGCAGCGTTGAAGGTACCGGGACACAAACCTACGAGCAGTACTTC.

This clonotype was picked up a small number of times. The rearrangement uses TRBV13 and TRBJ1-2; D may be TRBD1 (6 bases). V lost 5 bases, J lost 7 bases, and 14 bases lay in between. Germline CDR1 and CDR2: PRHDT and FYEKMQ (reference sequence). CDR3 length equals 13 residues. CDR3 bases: TGTGCCAGCAGCACAGGGACCCAGACTGGCTACACCTTC. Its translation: CASSTGTQTGYTF.

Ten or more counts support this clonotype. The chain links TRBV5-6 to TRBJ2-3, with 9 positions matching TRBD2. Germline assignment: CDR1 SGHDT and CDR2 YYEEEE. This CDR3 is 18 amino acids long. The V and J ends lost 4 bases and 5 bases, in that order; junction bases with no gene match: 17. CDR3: CASSPVQGAGGPQDTQYF. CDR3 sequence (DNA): TGTGCCAGCAGCCCCGTCCAAGGGGCGGGAGGGCCTCAAGATACGCAGTATTTT. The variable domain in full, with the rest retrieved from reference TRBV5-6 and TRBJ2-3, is DAGVTQSPTHLIKTRGQQVTLRCSPKSGHDTVSWYQQALGQGPQFIFQYYEEEERQRGNFPDRFSGHQFPNYSSELNVNALLLGDSALYLCASSPVQGAGGPQDTQYFGPGTRLTVL.

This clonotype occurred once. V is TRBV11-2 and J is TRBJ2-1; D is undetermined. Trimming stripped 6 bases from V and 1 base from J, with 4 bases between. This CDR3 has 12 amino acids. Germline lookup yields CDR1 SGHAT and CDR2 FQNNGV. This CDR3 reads CASSNSYNEQFF. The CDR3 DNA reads TGTGCCAGCAGTAATTCCTACAATGAGCAGTTCTTC.

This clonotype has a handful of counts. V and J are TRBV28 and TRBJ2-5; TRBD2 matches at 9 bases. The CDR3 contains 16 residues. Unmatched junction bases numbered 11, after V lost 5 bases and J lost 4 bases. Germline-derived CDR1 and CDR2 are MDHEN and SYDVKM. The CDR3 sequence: CASSEPGLAGAETQYF. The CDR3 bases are TGTGCCAGCAGTGAACCGGGACTAGCCGGGGCAGAGACCCAGTACTTC.

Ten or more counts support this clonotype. CDR3 DNA: TGTGCCAGCGGGGGACTGGATAGCACAGATACGCAGTATTTT. It yields the protein CASGGLDSTDTQYF. The chain has TRBV7-6 and TRBJ2-3; the D gene is possibly TRBD2 (6 bases). With 8 bases removed from V and 0 bases from J, the gap between germline ends came to 12 bases. The V gene's germline CDR1 is SGHVS and CDR2 FNYEAQ. CDR3 size: 14 residues.

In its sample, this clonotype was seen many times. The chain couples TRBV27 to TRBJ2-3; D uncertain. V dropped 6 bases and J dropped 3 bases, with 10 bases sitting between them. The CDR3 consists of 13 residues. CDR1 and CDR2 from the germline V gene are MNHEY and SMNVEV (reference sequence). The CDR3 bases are TGTGCCAGCAGCCGACCGCAAACAGATACGCAGTATTTT. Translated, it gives CASSRPQTDTQYF.

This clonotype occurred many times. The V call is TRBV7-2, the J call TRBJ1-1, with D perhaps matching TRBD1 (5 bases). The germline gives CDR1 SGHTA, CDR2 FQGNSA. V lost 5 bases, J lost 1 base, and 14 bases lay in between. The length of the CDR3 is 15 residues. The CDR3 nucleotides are TGTGCCAGCAGCCGGGGCACTACTAGGAACACTGAAGCTTTCTTT. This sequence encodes CASSRGTTRNTEAFF.

The CDR3 region is CASSFSRREADEQFF. The CDR3, as DNA: TGTGCCAGCAGTTTCTCCCGGCGGGAGGCAGATGAGCAGTTCTTC. The chain links TRBV12-3 or TRBV12-4 to TRBJ2-1; 8 bases map to TRBD2. The CDR3 spans 15 residues. V lost 3 bases and J lost 8; bases outside the gene matches: 9.

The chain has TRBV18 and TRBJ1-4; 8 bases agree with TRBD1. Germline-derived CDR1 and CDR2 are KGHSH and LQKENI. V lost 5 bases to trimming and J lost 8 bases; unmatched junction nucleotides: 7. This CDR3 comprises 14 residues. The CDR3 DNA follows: TGTGCCAGCTCATGGACAGGGACGGTGGAAAAACTGTTTTTT. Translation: CASSWTGTVEKLFF. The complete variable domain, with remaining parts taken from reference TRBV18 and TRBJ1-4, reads NAGVMQNPRHLVRRRGQEARLRCSPMKGHSHVYWYRQLPEEGLKFMVYLQKENIIDESGMPKERFSAEFPKEGPSILRIQQVVRGDSAAYFCASSWTGTVEKLFFGSGTQLSVL.

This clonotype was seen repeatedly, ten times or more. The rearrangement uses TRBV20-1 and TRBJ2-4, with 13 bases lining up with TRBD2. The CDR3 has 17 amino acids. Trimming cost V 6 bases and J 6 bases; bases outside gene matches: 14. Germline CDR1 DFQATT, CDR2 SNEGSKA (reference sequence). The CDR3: CSAVAPGLAGIPNIQYF. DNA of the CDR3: TGCAGTGCAGTGGCCCCGGGACTAGCGGGAATCCCAAACATTCAGTACTTC.

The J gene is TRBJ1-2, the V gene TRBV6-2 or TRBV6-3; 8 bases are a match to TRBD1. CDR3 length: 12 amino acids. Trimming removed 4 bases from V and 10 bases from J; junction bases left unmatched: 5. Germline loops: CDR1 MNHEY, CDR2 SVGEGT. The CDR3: CASSWPQGAYTF. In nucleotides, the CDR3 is TGTGCCAGCAGTTGGCCCCAGGGGGCCTACACCTTC.

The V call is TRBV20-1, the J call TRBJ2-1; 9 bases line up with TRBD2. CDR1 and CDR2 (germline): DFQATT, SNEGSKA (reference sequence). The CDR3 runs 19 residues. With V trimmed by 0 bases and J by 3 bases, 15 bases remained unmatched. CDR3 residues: CSARDASGTSGGGYNEQFF. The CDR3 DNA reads TGCAGTGCTAGAGATGCTAGCGGGACCTCCGGGGGTGGCTACAATGAGCAGTTCTTC.

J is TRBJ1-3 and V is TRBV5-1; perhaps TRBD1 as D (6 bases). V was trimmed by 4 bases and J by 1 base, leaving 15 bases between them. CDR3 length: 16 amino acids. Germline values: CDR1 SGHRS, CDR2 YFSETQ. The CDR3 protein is CASSPPGGRSGNTIYF. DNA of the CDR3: TGCGCCAGCAGCCCCCCGGGGGGGCGTTCTGGAAACACCATATATTTT.

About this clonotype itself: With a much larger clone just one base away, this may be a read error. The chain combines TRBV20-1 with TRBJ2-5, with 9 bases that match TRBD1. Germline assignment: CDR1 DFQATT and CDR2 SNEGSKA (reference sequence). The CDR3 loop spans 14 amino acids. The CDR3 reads CSASIGTGKEPQYF. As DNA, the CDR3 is TGCAGTGCTAGTATCGGGACAGGGAAAGAGCCCCAGTACTTC.